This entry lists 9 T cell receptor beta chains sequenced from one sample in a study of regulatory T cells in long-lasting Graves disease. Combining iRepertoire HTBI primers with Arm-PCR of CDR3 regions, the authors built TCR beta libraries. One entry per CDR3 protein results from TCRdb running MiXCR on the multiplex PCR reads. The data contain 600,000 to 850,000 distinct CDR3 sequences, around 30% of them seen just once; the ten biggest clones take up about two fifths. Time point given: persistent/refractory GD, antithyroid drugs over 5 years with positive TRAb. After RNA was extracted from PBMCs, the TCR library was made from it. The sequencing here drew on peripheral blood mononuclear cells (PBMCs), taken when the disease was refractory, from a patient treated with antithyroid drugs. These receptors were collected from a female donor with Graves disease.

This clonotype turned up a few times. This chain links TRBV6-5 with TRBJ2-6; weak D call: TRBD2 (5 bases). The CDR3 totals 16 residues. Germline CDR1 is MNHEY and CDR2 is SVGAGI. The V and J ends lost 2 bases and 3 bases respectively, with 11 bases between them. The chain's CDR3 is CASSYRGVYGANVLTF. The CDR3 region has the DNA TGTGCCAGCAGTTACCGGGGAGTTTATGGGGCCAACGTCCTGACTTTC.

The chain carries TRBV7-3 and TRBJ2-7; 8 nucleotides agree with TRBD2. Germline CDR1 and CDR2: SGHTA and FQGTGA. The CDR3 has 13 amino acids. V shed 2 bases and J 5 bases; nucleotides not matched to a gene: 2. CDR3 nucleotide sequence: TGTGCCAGCAGCTTAGCTAGCGGGCACGAGCAGTACTTC. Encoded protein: CASSLASGHEQYF.

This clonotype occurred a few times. For the CDR3, the DNA is TGTGCCAGCAGAGCCCGGGACAGGGCGGATGAGCAGTTCTTC. Translating it yields CASRARDRADEQFF. The V call is TRBV6-1, the J call TRBJ2-1; 9 bases are shared with TRBD1. The V gene's germline CDR1 is MNHNS and CDR2 SASEGT. The J segment lost 8 bases and the V segment lost 6 bases, leaving 8 bases of the junction unmatched. The CDR3 runs 14 residues.

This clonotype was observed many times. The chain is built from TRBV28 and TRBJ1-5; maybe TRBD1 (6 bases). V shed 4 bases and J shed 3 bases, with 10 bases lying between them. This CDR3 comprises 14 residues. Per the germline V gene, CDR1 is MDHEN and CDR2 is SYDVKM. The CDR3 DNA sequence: TGTGCCAGCAGTTCCACAGGGTTCAATCAGCCCCAGCATTTT. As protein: CASSSTGFNQPQHF.

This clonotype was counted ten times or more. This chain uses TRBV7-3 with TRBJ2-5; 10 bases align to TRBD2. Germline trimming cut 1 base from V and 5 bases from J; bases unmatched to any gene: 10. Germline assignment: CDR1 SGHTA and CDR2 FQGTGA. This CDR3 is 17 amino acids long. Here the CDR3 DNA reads TGTGCCAGCAGCTTAAAGCCCCCACAGACTAGCGGGGAGACCCAGTACTTC. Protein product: CASSLKPPQTSGETQYF.

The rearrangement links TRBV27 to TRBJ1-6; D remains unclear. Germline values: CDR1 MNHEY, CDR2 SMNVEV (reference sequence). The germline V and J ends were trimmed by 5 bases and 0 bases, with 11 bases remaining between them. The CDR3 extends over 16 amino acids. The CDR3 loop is CASSASESSYNSPLHF. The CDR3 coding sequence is TGTGCCAGCAGTGCATCCGAAAGCTCCTATAATTCACCCCTCCACTTT.

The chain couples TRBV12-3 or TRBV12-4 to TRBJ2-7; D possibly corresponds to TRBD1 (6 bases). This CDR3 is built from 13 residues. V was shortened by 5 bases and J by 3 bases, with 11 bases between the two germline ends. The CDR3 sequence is CASSPRTDYEQYF. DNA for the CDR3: TGTGCCAGCAGTCCCAGGACAGACTACGAGCAGTACTTC.

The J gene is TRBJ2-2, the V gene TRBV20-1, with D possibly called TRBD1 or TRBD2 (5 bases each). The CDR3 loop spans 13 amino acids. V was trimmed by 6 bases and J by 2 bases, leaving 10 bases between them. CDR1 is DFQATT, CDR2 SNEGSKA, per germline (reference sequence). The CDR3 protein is CSAEGPNTGELFF. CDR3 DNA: TGCAGTGCCGAGGGGCCTAACACCGGGGAGCTGTTTTTT.

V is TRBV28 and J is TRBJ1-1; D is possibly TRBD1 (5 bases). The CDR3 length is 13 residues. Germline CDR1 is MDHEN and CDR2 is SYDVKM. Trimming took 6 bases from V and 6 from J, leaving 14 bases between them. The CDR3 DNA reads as TGTGCCAGCAGGGAACAGGAAACATCTGAAGCTTTCTTT. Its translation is CASREQETSEAFF.